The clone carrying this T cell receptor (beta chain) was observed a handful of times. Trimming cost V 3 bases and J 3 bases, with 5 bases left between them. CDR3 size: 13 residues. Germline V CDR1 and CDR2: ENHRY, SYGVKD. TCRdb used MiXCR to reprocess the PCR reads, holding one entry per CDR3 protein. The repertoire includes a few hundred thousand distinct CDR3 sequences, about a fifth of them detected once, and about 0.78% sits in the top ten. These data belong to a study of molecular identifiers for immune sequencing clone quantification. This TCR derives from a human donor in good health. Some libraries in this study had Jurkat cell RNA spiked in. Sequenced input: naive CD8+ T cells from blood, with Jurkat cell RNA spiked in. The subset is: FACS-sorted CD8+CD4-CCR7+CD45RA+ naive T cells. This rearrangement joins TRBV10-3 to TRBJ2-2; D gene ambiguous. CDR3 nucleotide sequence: TGTGCCATCAGTGAAATGGACACCGGGGAGCTGTTTTTT. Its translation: CAISEMDTGELFF.